This T cell receptor (beta chain) was observed in a study of kidney transplant recipient with SARS-CoV-2 infection. On this clonotype: One junction end does not reproduce the germline sequence, and a read error may be involved.

MiXCR, applied by TCRdb to the reads, yields one record per CDR3 protein. Of fewer than 250,000 distinct CDR3 sequences listed, more than 25% are singletons. The germline CDR1 and CDR2 sequences are SGDLS and YYNGEE. The CDR3 runs 15 residues. The TCR originated in a young adult male patient who had COVID-19 and was a kidney transplant recipient. Some T cells may originate from the graft donor. V is TRBV9 and J is TRBJ1-1; D not certain. The sequencing used a blood sample, collected at baseline and around day 110 from a kidney transplant recipient. CDR3 DNA sequence: TGTGCCAGCAGCGTAGGGAACGCCATGAACACTGAAGTTTTCTTT. This gives the protein CASSVGNAMNTEVFF.